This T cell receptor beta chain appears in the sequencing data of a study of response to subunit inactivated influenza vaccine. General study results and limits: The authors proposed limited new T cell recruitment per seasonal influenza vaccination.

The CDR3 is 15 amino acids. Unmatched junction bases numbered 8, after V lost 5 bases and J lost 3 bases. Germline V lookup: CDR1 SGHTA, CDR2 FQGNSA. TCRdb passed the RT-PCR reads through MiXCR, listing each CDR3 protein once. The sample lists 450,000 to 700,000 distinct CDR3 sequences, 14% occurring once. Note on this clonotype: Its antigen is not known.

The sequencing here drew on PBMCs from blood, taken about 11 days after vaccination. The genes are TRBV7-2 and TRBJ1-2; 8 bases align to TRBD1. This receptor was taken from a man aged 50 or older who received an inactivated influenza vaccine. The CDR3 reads CASSPDLQGDYGYTF. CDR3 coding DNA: TGTGCCAGCAGCCCTGATCTACAGGGGGACTATGGCTACACCTTC.